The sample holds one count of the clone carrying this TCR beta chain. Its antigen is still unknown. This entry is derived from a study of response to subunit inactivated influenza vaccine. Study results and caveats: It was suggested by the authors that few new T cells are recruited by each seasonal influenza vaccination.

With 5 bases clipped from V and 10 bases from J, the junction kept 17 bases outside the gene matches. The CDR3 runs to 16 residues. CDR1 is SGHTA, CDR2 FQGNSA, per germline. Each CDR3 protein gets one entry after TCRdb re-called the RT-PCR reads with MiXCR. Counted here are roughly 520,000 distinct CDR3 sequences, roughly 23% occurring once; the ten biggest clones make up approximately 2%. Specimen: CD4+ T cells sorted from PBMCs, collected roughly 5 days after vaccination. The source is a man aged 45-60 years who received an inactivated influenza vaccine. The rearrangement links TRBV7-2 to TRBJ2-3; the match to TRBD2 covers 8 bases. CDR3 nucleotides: TGTGCCAGCAGCCCCCGGGAGGCGGGGGGTCTCTCCGCGCAGTATTTT. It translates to CASSPREAGGLSAQYF.